The 10 T cell receptor beta chains presented below share a single source sample, sequenced in a study of cytomegalovirus exposure and HLA in healthy donors. Use of 60 Vbeta and 13 Jbeta primers characterized the PCR. Some clones are missing from TCRdb's copy, which holds only in-frame ones; the method was immunoSEQ multiplex PCR. The sample contains 95,000 or so clones, about 86% of which appear only once. Sequencing used PBMCs. These receptors originate from a woman between 70 and 85 years old in good health and CMV-seropositive.

The rearrangement joins TRBV19 to TRBJ1-2, with TRBD1 identical over 12 bases. The CDR3 sequence is 15 residues long. V lost 6 bases, J lost 4 bases, and 6 bases stayed unmatched. From germline, CDR1 is LNHDA and CDR2 SQIVND (reference sequence). DNA of the CDR3: TGTGCCAGTAGCTCCGGGACAGGGGGCAGCTATGGCTACACCTTC. It encodes CASSSGTGGSYGYTF.

V usage is TRBV5-1 and J usage is TRBJ2-2, with 14 bases that match TRBD2. The CDR3 loop spans 17 amino acids. J was trimmed by 7 bases and V by 5 bases; bases with no gene match: 10. Germline CDR1 is SGHRS and CDR2 is YFSETQ. CDR3: CASRAGTSGSRGGELFF. CDR3 DNA: TGCGCCAGCAGAGCCGGGACTAGCGGGAGTAGGGGCGGGGAGCTGTTTTTT.

This clone has more than one count but fewer than ten. This rearrangement joins TRBV11-3 to TRBJ2-3; 7 bases are shared with TRBD2. J lost 0 bases, V lost 1 base, and 4 bases had no gene match. CDR1 and CDR2 (germline): SGHNT, YENEEA. This CDR3 spans 16 amino acids. CDR3 residues: CASSLGLAASTDTQYF. Written as DNA, the CDR3 is TGTGCCAGCAGCTTAGGGCTAGCGGCTAGCACAGATACGCAGTATTTT.

V and J are TRBV2 and TRBJ2-2, with TRBD2 identical over 14 bases. The germline V gene encodes CDR1 SNHLY and CDR2 FYNNEI. The CDR3 runs 15 residues. After removal of 6 bases from V and 5 bases from J, the junction contained 2 bases not matched to a gene. The CDR3 is CASRGLAGGTGELFF. The CDR3 DNA reads as TGTGCCAGCAGAGGACTAGCGGGAGGAACCGGGGAGCTGTTTTTT.

The chain recombines TRBV5-1 with TRBJ2-3; 7 bases fit TRBD2. The CDR3 consists of 14 residues. Germline-derived CDR1 and CDR2 are SGHRS and YFSETQ. V trimming: 5 bases; J trimming: 2 bases; junction bases outside the gene matches: 5. The CDR3 spells CASRRDYLTDTQYF. The CDR3 DNA follows: TGCGCCAGCAGACGGGACTACCTCACAGATACGCAGTATTTT.

On this clone itself: Other DNA variants within this sample encode the same CDR3. V usage is TRBV18 and J usage is TRBJ2-1; 14 nucleotides match TRBD2. The CDR3 spans 15 residues. J was trimmed by 9 bases and V by 3 bases; bases with no gene match: 4. CDR1 and CDR2 (germline): KGHSH, LQKENI. CDR3 sequence: CASSPGLAGVGEQFF. As DNA, the CDR3 is TGTGCCAGCTCACCGGGACTAGCGGGAGTGGGTGAGCAGTTCTTC.

This chain uses TRBV25-1 with TRBJ2-3; D perhaps matches TRBD1 (5 bases). Germline V gives CDR1 MGHDK, CDR2 SYGVNS. This CDR3 has 15 residues. Trimming removed 0 bases from V and 2 bases from J, with 9 bases in between. The chain's CDR3 is CASSEYRGSTDTQYF. The CDR3 DNA reads as TGTGCCAGCAGTGAATATAGGGGATCCACAGATACGCAGTATTTT. The entire variable domain, with the rest obtained from reference TRBV25-1 and TRBJ2-3, is as follows: EADIYQTPRYLVIGTGKKITLECSQTMGHDKMYWYQQDPGMELHLIHYSYGVNSTEKGDLSSESTVSRIRTEHFPLTLESARPSHTSQYLCASSEYRGSTDTQYFGPGTRLTVL.

This rearrangement joins TRBV9 to TRBJ2-5; 9 bases match TRBD1. V lost 3 bases, J lost 4 bases, and 7 bases stayed unmatched. Germline V gene data show CDR1 as SGDLS and CDR2 as YYNGEE. This CDR3 region has 15 residues. Here the CDR3 reads CASSATGTGSETQYF. In DNA, the CDR3 is TGTGCCAGCAGCGCCACCGGGACAGGGTCAGAGACCCAGTACTTC.

This chain connects TRBV30 to TRBJ2-7; 7 nucleotides align to TRBD1. The CDR3 is 12 residues long. V gave up 1 base and J gave up 12 bases; unmatched junction bases: 9. Germline values: CDR1 GTSNPN, CDR2 SVGIG (reference sequence). CDR3 residues: CAWSGTGDYRYF. In DNA form, the CDR3 reads TGTGCCTGGAGTGGAACAGGGGATTATCGGTACTTC.

The rearrangement joins TRBV5-1 to TRBJ2-2, with 9 positions matching TRBD1. Germline V lookup: CDR1 SGHRS, CDR2 YFSETQ. The length of the CDR3 is 17 residues. J was trimmed by 6 bases and V by 1 base; bases with no gene match: 10. The CDR3 is CASSLTTGTGSAGELFF. DNA for the CDR3: TGCGCCAGCAGCTTGACCACCGGGACAGGGAGCGCCGGGGAGCTGTTTTTT.